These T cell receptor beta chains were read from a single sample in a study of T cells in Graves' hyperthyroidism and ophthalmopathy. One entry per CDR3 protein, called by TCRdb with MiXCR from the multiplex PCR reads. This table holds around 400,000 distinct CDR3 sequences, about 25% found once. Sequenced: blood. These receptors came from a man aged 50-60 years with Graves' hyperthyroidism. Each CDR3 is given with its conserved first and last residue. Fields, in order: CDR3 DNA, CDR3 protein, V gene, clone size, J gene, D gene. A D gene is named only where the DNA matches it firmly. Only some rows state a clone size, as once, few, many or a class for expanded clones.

DNA: TGTGCCAGTTCCGGACAGTCCTACGAGCAGTACTTC; CDR3: CASSGQSYEQYF; V: TRBV19; size: few; J: TRBJ2-7; D: NA
DNA: TGTGCCAGCGGCTTAGAAAGGGGGCTGGGGGAAGAGACCCAGTACTTC; CDR3: CASGLERGLGEETQYF; V: TRBV11-2; size: once; J: TRBJ2-5; D: TRBD1
DNA: TGTGCCAGCAGTTATCGAGGGTCGACTGGGGCCAACGTCCTGACTTTC; CDR3: CASSYRGSTGANVLTF; V: TRBV2; size: few; J: TRBJ2-6; D: NA
DNA: TGCAGTGCTAGGGGAACTAGCGGGAGGCGACAAGAGACCCAGTACTTC; CDR3: CSARGTSGRRQETQYF; V: TRBV20-1; size: few; J: TRBJ2-5; D: TRBD2
DNA: TGTGCCAGCAGCTTATGGGGTTTTGGAGATACGCAGTATTTT; CDR3: CASSLWGFGDTQYF; V: TRBV7-3; size: many; J: TRBJ2-3; D: NA
DNA: TGTGCTAGTGGTTCGACGGGAGGTAGTCTGGAGCAGTTCTTC; CDR3: CASGSTGGSLEQFF; V: TRBV12-5; size: NA; J: TRBJ2-1; D: TRBD2
DNA: TGCGCCAGCAGCTGGGGGGGGGACTACCCCTACGAGCAGTACTTC; CDR3: CASSWGGDYPYEQYF; V: TRBV5-1; size: many; J: TRBJ2-7; D: TRBD2
DNA: TGTGCCAGCTCACCTGGGACTCCAAACAATGAGCAGTTCTTC; CDR3: CASSPGTPNNEQFF; V: TRBV18; size: NA; J: TRBJ2-1; D: NA
DNA: TGTGCCAGCAGCGTAGCTACAGGGGGACCCGGGGAGCTGTTTTTT; CDR3: CASSVATGGPGELFF; V: TRBV9; size: NA; J: TRBJ2-2; D: TRBD1
DNA: TGTGCCAGCAGCCTAACTCTAGCGGGAGGATCCTACGAGCAGTACTTC; CDR3: CASSLTLAGGSYEQYF; V: TRBV7-8; size: many; J: TRBJ2-7; D: TRBD2
DNA: TGCGCCAGCAGCTTGGGTAGCGGGAGGGCCTCTGAGCAGTTCTTC; CDR3: CASSLGSGRASEQFF; V: TRBV5-1; size: few; J: TRBJ2-1; D: TRBD2
DNA: TGTGCCAGTAGTATTGGACAGGGGCGGTCGGGGGAGCTGTTTTTT; CDR3: CASSIGQGRSGELFF; V: TRBV19; size: few; J: TRBJ2-2; D: TRBD1
DNA: TGTGCCAGCAGTCGGGCGACCTCTGGGGCCAACGTCCTGACTTTC; CDR3: CASSRATSGANVLTF; V: TRBV6-1; size: NA; J: TRBJ2-6; D: NA
DNA: TGTGCCAGCAGACGACCGGGACAGGGGTATGGCTACACCTTC; CDR3: CASRRPGQGYGYTF; V: TRBV6-1; size: NA; J: TRBJ1-2; D: TRBD1
DNA: TGTGCCAGCAGCCCCGACAGGGTCCCTAATGAAAAACTGTTTTTT; CDR3: CASSPDRVPNEKLFF; V: TRBV6-1; size: NA; J: TRBJ1-4; D: TRBD1
DNA: TGTGCCACCAGTGGGGTACCTAAGGTAGAAGCAGATACGCAGTATTTT; CDR3: CATSGVPKVEADTQYF; V: TRBV24-1; size: once; J: TRBJ2-3; D: NA
DNA: TGTGCCAGCAGCCCCATTAGCAATCAGCCCCAGCATTTT; CDR3: CASSPISNQPQHF; V: TRBV7-3; size: NA; J: TRBJ1-5; D: NA
DNA: TGTGCCAGTAGTACCGGGACAGGGAAGGGAGAGACCCAGTACTTC; CDR3: CASSTGTGKGETQYF; V: TRBV19; size: NA; J: TRBJ2-5; D: TRBD1
DNA: TGTGCCAGCAGCCATCCCATAACTAGCGGGGAGACCCAGTACTTC; CDR3: CASSHPITSGETQYF; V: TRBV3-1; size: NA; J: TRBJ2-5; D: TRBD2
DNA: TGTGCCAGCAGTGCCCAGGGCGAAATAGCCAAAAACATTCAGTACTTC; CDR3: CASSAQGEIAKNIQYF; V: TRBV2; size: NA; J: TRBJ2-4; D: NA
DNA: TGTGCGAGCAGTCCTAGCGGGAGTTATTTCCACGAGCAGTACTTC; CDR3: CASSPSGSYFHEQYF; V: TRBV19; size: NA; J: TRBJ2-7; D: TRBD2
DNA: TGTGCCACCAGCAGAGATTCCCTAGCGGATACCGGGGAGCTGTTTTTT; CDR3: CATSRDSLADTGELFF; V: TRBV15; size: few; J: TRBJ2-2; D: TRBD2
DNA: TGCAGTGCTAGAGATGCACAGACCACCGGGGAGCTGTTTTTT; CDR3: CSARDAQTTGELFF; V: TRBV20-1; size: NA; J: TRBJ2-2; D: NA
DNA: TGCAGTGCTAGACCGGTGGGTGAAGCTTTCTTT; CDR3: CSARPVGEAFF; V: TRBV20-1; size: NA; J: TRBJ1-1; D: NA
DNA: TGTGCCAGTAGTCTCTTGGGGGCGGTCACAGATACGCAGTATTTT; CDR3: CASSLLGAVTDTQYF; V: TRBV19; size: NA; J: TRBJ2-3; D: NA
DNA: TGTGCCAGCAGCGTAGCTGCAAGCGGGTACTACGAGCGGTACTTC; CDR3: CASSVAASGYYERYF; V: TRBV9; size: few; J: TRBJ2-7; D: NA
DNA: TGTGCCAGCAGTTTTCGGACAGGGGCCCTCGCTACCCAGTACTTC; CDR3: CASSFRTGALATQYF; V: TRBV27; size: many; J: TRBJ2-5; D: TRBD1
DNA: TGTGCCAGCAGCCGGGGACAGGGTTATAACTATGGCTACACCTTC; CDR3: CASSRGQGYNYGYTF; V: TRBV11-2; size: NA; J: TRBJ1-2; D: TRBD1
DNA: TGTGCCAGCTCACCCCTTACAGGGGAGGTAGCTTTCTTT; CDR3: CASSPLTGEVAFF; V: TRBV18; size: few; J: TRBJ1-1; D: TRBD1
DNA: TGTGCCAGCAGCTTAAATCCGCGGGGTTATAGGGGAGAATCTAATGAAAAACTGTTTTTT; CDR3: CASSLNPRGYRGESNEKLFF; V: TRBV7-9; size: few; J: TRBJ1-4; D: NA